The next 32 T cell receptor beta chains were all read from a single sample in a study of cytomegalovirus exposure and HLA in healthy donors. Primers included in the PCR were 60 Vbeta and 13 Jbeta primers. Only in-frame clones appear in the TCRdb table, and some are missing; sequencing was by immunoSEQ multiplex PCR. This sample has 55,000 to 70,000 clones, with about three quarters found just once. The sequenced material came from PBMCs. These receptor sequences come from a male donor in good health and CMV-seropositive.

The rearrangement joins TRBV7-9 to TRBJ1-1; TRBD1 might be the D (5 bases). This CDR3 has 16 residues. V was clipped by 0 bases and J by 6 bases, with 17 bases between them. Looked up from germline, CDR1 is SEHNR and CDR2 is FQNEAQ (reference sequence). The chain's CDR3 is CASSLAQGSMKAEAFF. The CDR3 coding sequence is TGTGCCAGCAGCTTAGCCCAGGGTTCTATGAAGGCTGAAGCTTTCTTT.

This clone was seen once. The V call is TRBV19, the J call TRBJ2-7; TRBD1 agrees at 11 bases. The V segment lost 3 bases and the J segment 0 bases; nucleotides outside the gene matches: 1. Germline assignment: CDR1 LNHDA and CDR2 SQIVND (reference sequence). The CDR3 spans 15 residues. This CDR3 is CASSIGQGASYEQYF. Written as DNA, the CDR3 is TGTGCCAGTAGTATCGGACAGGGGGCCTCCTACGAGCAGTACTTC.

CDR3 nucleotide sequence: TGTGCCAGTAGTATAGATCCAGGTCGTGGAAATCAGCCCCAGCATTTT. Protein product: CASSIDPGRGNQPQHF. The chain has TRBV19 and TRBJ1-5; D gene ambiguous. The CDR3 is made up of 16 amino acids. Germline V gene data show CDR1 as LNHDA and CDR2 as SQIVND (reference sequence). Trimming took off 0 bases at V and 4 bases at J, with 13 bases between the two ends.

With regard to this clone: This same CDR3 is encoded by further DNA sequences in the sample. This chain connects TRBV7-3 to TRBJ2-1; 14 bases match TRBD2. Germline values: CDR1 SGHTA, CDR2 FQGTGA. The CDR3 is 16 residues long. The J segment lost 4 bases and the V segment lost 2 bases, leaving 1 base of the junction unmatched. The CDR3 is CASSLGTSGGYNEQFF. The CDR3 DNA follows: TGTGCCAGCAGCTTAGGGACTAGCGGGGGTTACAATGAGCAGTTCTTC.

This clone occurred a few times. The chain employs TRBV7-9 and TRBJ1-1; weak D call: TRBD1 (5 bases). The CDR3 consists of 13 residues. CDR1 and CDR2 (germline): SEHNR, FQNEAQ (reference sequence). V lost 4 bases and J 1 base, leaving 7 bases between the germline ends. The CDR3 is CASSSTGNTEAFF. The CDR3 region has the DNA TGTGCCAGCAGCTCCACAGGGAACACTGAAGCTTTCTTT.

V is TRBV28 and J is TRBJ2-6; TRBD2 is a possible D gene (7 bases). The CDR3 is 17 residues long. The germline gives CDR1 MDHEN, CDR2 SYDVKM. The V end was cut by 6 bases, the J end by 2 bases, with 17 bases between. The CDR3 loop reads CASSKSPGGPGANVLTF. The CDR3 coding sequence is TGTGCCAGCAGCAAATCTCCGGGGGGCCCTGGGGCCAACGTCCTGACTTTC.

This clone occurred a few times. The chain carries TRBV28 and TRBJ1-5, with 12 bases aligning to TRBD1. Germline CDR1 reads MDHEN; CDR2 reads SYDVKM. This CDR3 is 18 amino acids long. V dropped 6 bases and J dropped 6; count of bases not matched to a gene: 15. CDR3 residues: CASRNAVPGQGARQPQHF. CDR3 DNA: TGTGCCAGCAGGAATGCCGTCCCGGGACAGGGGGCTCGTCAGCCCCAGCATTTT.

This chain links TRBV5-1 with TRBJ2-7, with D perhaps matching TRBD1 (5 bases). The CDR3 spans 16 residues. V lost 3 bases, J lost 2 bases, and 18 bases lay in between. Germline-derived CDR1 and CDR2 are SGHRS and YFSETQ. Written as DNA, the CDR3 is TGCGCCAGCAGCTCGGGTGCAGGGATGTCAGCCTACGAGCAGTACTTC. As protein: CASSSGAGMSAYEQYF.

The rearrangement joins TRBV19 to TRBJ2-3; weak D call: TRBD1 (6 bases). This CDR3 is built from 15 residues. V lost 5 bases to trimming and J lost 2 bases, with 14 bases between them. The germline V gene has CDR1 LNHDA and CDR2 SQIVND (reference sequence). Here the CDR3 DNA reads TGTGCCAGTAGTTCACAGGGTGGGATCACAGATACGCAGTATTTT. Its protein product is CASSSQGGITDTQYF.

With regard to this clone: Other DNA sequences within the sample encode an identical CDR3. The CDR3 nucleotides are TGTGCCAGCAGTTTGATTCAGGGGGCAAATCAGCCCCAGCATTTT. Residues: CASSLIQGANQPQHF. The V call is TRBV28, the J call TRBJ1-5; 8 bases are a match to TRBD1. This CDR3 is 15 amino acids long. Germline V gene lookup returns CDR1 MDHEN and CDR2 SYDVKM. Germline trimming cut 3 bases from V and 4 bases from J; bases unmatched to any gene: 5.

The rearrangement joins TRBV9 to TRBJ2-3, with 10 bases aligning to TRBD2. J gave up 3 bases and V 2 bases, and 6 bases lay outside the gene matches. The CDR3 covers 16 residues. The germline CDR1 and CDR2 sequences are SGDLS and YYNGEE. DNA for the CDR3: TGTGCCAGCAGCGTGTATCAGCGGGGGGGAACAGATACGCAGTATTTT. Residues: CASSVYQRGGTDTQYF.

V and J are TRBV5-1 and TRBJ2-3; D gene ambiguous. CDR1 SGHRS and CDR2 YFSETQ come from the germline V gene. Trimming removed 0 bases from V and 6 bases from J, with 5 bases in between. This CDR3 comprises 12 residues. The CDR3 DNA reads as TGCGCCAGCAGCTTGGGGCACGATACGCAGTATTTT. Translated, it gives CASSLGHDTQYF.

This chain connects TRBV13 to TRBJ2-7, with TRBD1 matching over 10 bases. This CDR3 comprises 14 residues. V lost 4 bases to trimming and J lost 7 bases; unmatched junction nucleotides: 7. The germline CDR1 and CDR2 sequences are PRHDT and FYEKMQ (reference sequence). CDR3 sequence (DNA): TGTGCCAGCAGCTGGGGGACAGGGGCCGAAGAGCAGTACTTC. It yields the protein CASSWGTGAEEQYF.

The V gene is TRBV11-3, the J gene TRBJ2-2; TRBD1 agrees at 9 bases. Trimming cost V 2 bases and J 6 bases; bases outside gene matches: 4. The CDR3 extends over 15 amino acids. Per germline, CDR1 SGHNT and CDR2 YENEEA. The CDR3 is CASSLTTGGPGELFF. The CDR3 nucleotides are TGTGCCAGCAGCTTAACCACAGGGGGCCCCGGGGAGCTGTTTTTT.

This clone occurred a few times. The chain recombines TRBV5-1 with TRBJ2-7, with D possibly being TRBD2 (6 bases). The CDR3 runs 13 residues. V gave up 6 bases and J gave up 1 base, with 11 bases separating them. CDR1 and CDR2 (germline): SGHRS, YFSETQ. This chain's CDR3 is CASTGTGSYEQYF. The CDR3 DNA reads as TGCGCCAGCACCGGGACTGGATCCTACGAGCAGTACTTC.

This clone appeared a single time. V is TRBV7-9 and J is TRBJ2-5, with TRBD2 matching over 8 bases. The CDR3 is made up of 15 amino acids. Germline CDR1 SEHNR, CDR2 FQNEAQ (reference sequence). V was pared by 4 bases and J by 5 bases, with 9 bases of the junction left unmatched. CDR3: CASSYSGGTGETQYF. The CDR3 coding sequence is TGTGCCAGCAGCTACAGCGGGGGCACCGGGGAGACCCAGTACTTC.

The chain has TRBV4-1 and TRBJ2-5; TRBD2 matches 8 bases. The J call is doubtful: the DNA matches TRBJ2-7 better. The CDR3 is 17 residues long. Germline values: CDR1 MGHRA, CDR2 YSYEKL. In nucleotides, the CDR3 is TGCGCCAGCAGCCAAGAATCTAGCGGGCACCAATTCTACGAGCAGTACTTC. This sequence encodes CASSQESSGHQFYEQYF.

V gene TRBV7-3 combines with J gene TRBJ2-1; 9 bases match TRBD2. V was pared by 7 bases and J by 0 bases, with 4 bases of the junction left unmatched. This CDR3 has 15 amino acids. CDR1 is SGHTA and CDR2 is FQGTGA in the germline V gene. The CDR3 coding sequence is TGTGCCAGCAATCAAGCGGGGGGCTCCTACAATGAGCAGTTCTTC. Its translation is CASNQAGGSYNEQFF.

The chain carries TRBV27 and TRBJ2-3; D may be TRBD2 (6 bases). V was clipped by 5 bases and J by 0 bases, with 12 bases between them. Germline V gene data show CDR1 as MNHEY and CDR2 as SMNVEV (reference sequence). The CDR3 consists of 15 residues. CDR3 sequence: CASSRGTLSTDTQYF. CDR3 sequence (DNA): TGTGCCAGCAGTCGAGGGACTCTAAGCACAGATACGCAGTATTTT.

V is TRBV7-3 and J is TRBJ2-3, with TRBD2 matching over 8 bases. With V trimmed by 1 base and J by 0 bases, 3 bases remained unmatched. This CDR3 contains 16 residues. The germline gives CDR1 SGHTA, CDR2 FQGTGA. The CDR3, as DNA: TGTGCCAGCAGCTTAAGGCCTAGCGGGAGCACAGATACGCAGTATTTT. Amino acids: CASSLRPSGSTDTQYF.

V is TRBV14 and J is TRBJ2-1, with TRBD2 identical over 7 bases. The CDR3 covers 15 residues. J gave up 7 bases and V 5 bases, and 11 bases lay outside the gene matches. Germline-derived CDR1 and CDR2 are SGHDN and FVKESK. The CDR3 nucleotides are TGTGCCAGCAGCAACCGGGACTACAGTTTGAATGAGCAGTTCTTC. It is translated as CASSNRDYSLNEQFF.

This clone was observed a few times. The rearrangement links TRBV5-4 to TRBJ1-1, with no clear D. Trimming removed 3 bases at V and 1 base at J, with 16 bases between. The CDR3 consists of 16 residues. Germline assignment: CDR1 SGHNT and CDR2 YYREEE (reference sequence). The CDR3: CASSWGGEYWNTEAFF. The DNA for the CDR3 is TGTGCCAGCAGCTGGGGTGGGGAGTATTGGAACACTGAAGCTTTCTTT.

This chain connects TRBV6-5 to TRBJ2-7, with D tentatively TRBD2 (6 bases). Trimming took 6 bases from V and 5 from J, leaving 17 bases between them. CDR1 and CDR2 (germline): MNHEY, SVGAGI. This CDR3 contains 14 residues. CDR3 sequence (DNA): TGTGCCAGCAGGCCTGCGGGGTCCCTAAACGAGCAGTACTTC. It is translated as CASRPAGSLNEQYF.

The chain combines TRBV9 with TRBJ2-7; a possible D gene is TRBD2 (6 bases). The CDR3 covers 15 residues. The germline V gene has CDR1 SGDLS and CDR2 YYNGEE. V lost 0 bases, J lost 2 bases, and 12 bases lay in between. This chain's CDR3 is CASSVGGGDPYEQYF. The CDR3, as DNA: TGTGCCAGCAGCGTAGGTGGAGGGGATCCCTACGAGCAGTACTTC. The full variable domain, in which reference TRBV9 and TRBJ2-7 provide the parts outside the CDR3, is DSGVTQTPKHLITATGQRVTLRCSPRSGDLSVYWYQQSLDQGLQFLIQYYNGEERAKGNILERFSAQQFPDLHSELNLSSLELGDSALYFCASSVGGGDPYEQYFGPGTRLTVT.

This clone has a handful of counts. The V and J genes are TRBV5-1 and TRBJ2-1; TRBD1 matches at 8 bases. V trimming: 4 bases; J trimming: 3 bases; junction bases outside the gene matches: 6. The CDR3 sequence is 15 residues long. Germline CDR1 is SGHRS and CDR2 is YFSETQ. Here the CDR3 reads CASSPDRDVYNEQFF. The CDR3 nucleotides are TGCGCCAGCAGCCCGGACAGGGACGTCTACAATGAGCAGTTCTTC.

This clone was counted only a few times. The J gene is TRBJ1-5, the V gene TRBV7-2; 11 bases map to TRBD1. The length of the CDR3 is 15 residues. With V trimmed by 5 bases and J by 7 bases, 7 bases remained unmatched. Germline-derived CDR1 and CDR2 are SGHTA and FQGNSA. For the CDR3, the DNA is TGTGCCAGCAGCCGGACAGGGGGCGCAAGGCAGCCCCAGCATTTT. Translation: CASSRTGGARQPQHF.

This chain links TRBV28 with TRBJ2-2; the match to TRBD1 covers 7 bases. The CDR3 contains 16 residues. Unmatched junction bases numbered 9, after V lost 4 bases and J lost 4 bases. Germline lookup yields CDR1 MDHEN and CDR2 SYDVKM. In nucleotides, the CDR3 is TGTGCCAGCAGTTACCCCGGGACAGTGGTCACCGGGGAGCTGTTTTTT. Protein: CASSYPGTVVTGELFF.

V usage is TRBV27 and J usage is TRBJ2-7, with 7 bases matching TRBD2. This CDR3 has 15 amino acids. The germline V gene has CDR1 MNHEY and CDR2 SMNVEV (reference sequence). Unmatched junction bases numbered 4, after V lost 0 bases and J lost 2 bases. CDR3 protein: CASSLSLRGAYEQYF. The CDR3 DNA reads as TGTGCCAGCAGTTTATCTTTACGGGGGGCCTACGAGCAGTACTTC.

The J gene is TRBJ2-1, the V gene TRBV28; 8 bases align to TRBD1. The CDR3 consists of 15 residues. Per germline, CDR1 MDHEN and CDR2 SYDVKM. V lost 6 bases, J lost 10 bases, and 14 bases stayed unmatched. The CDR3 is CASRGRGQGAWEQFF. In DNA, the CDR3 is TGTGCCAGCAGGGGCCGCGGGCAGGGGGCGTGGGAGCAGTTCTTC.

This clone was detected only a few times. CDR3 coding DNA: TGTGCCAGCAGCTTAGGACGACAGGGGGAAGAGACTGAAGCTTTCTTT. Translation: CASSLGRQGEETEAFF. The chain joins TRBV11-2 to TRBJ1-1; TRBD1 matches at 9 bases. The CDR3 consists of 16 residues. The V and J ends lost 1 base and 5 bases, in that order; junction bases with no gene match: 8. Germline values: CDR1 SGHAT, CDR2 FQNNGV.

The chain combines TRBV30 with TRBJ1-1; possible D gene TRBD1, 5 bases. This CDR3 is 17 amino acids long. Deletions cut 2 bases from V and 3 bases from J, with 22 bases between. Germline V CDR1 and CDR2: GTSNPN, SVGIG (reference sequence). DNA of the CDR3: TGTGCCTGGAGTCCGTTCCGGGACTTTAGGAGGGACACTGAAGCTTTCTTT. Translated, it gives CAWSPFRDFRRDTEAFF.

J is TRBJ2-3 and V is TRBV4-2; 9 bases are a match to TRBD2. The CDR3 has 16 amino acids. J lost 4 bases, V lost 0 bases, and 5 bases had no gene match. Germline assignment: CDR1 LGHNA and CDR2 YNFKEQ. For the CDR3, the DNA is TGTGCCAGCAGCCAAGATCGAAGCGGGGGGCCAGATACGCAGTATTTT. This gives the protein CASSQDRSGGPDTQYF.